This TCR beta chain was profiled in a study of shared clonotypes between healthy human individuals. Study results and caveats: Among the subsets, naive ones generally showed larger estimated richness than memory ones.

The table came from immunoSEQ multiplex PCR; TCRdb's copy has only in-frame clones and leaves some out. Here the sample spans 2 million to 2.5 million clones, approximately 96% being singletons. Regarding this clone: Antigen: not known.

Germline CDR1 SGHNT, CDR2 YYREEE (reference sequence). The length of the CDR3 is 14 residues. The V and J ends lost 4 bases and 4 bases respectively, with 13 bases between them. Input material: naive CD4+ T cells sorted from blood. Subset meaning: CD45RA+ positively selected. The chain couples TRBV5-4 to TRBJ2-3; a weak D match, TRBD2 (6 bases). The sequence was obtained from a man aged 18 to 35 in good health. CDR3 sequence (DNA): TGTGCCAGCAGCCAAACGAGACTAGCAGATACGCAGTATTTT. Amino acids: CASSQTRLADTQYF.